Given below is one T cell receptor (beta chain) in context. V lost 0 bases and J lost 5, with 11 bases in between. Germline V gene sequence: CDR1 SGHAT, CDR2 FQNNGV. CDR3 length: 15 amino acids. The sample originates from a study of cytomegalovirus exposure and HLA in healthy donors. PCR primers comprised 60 Vbeta and 13 Jbeta primers. Sequencing used immunoSEQ multiplex PCR; TCRdb keeps in-frame clones, though not all of them. Seen here are 120,000 to 150,000 clones, around 83% observed once, and the top ten hold 1% to 1.5%. Sequencing was done on a sample of PBMCs. The chain has TRBV11-2 and TRBJ1-3; tentative D call: TRBD1 (6 bases). This sequence originates from a male donor in good health and CMV-seropositive. The CDR3 region has the DNA TGTGCCAGCAGCTTAGAATTTCAGGGGAGAAACACCATATATTTT. Its protein product is CASSLEFQGRNTIYF.